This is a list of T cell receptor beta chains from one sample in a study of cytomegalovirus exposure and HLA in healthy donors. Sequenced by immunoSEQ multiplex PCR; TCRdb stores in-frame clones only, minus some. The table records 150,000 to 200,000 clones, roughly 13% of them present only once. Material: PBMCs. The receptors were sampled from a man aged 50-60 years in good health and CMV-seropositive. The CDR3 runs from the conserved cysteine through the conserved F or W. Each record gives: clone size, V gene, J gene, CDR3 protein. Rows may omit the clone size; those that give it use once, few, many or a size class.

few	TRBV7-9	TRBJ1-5	CASSPTSHNQPQHF
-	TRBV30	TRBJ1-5	CAWVESGGWQPQHF
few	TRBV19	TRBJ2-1	CASSSRDRGQFF
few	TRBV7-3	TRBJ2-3	CASSTGASRTTDTQYF
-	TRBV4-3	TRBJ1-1	CASSQSGAMGTEAFF
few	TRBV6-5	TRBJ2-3	CASSQSDTQYF
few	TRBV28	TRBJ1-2	CASSFGGRNYGYTF
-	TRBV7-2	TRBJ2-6	CASSLYNPDILSGANVLTF
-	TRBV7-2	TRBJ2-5	CASRGTGRQETQYF
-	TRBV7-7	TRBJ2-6	CASSEGSSGANVLTF
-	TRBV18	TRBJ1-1	CASSPPRTGNRWAEAFF
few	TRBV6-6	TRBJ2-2	CASRGQGTGELFF
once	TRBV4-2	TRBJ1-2	CASSQEWGQVNYGYTF
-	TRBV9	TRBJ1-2	CASSVDVGTGIGYTF
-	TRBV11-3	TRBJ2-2	CASPPGQPNTGELFF
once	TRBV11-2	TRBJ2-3	CASSPWTSGGDTQYF
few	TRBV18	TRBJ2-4	CASSPAGAKNIQYF
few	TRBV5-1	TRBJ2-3	CASNIGVDTQYF
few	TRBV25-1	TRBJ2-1	CASSWRGGRDEQFF
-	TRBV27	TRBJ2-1	CASSFGRRNNEQFF